What follows is one TCR beta chain and its context. From the 5' RACE reads, TCRdb called clonotypes with MiXCR, one entry per CDR3 protein. The sample lists approximately 410,000 distinct CDR3 sequences; under 20% were seen once. The source of the sample is a study of identical twins. The V and J ends lost 0 bases and 4 bases respectively, with 12 bases between them. Per germline, CDR1 LNHNV and CDR2 YYDKDF (reference sequence). The CDR3 sequence is 15 residues long. The sequenced material came from naive T cells sorted from blood. This TCR came from a man aged 50 to 59 in good health. This chain joins TRBV15 and TRBJ2-5; the D is unclear. CDR3 loop: CATSRDSLARETQYF. CDR3 nucleotides: TGTGCCACCAGCAGAGATTCCCTGGCAAGAGAGACCCAGTACTTC.